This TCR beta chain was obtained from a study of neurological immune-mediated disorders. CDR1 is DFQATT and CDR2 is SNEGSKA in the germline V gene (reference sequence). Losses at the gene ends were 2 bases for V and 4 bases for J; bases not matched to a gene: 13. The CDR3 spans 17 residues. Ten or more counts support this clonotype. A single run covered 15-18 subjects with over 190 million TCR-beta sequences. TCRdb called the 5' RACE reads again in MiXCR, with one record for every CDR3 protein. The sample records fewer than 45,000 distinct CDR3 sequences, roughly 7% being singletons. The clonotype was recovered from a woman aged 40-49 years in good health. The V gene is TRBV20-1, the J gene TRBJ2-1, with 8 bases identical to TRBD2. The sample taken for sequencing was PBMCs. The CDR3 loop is CSARSRGGGGSYNEQFF. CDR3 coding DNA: TGCAGTGCTAGATCCCGAGGTGGCGGGGGGTCGTACAATGAGCAGTTCTTC.